This is a list of T cell receptor beta chains from one sample in a study of CD8 T cells in ankylosing spondylitis. TCRdb reprocessed the 5' RACE reads via MiXCR and lists one record per CDR3 protein. The table includes 200,000 to 250,000 distinct CDR3 sequences, about 10% detected once. The source material was blood, either unsorted or a sorted T cell fraction (not recorded which). All receptors come from a male donor with ankylosing spondylitis or in good health (not recorded which). Both conserved end residues are part of each CDR3. A D gene is named only where the DNA matches it firmly. Clone size is not always given. Where it is, it says once, few, many or a class for expanded clones.

CDR3 length,V gene,J gene,D gene,clone size,CDR3 protein,CDR3 DNA
15,TRBV9,TRBJ1-6,TRBD1,many,CASSVDGTGESPLHF,TGTGCCAGCAGCGTAGATGGGACAGGGGAATCACCCCTCCACTTT
13,TRBV20-1,TRBJ1-5,-,many,CSANQILDQPQHF,TGCAGTGCTAACCAAATCTTGGATCAGCCCCAGCATTTT
14,TRBV7-9,TRBJ2-1,-,few,CASSLGISTGVQFF,TGTGCCAGCAGCTTAGGGATCTCGACGGGGGTACAGTTCTTC
16,TRBV7-9,TRBJ1-1,-,many,CASSFSGTATNTEAFF,TGTGCCAGCAGCTTCTCCGGGACCGCTACGAACACTGAAGCTTTCTTT
11,TRBV29-1,TRBJ1-1,-,-,CSVRVASQAFF,TGCAGCGTTAGGGTGGCAAGCCAAGCTTTCTTT
14,TRBV3-1,TRBJ2-7,-,many,CASSQDFEPREQYF,TGTGCCAGCAGCCAAGATTTCGAGCCTCGCGAGCAGTACTTC
14,TRBV24-1,TRBJ1-2,-,few,CATSDNVGNYGYTF,TGTGCCACCAGTGATAACGTGGGCAACTATGGCTACACCTTC
14,TRBV29-1,TRBJ2-3,-,many,CSVGGGLVTDTQYF,TGCAGCGTGGGAGGTGGTCTAGTGACAGATACGCAGTATTTT
15,TRBV12-3/TRBV12-4,TRBJ2-1,TRBD1,-,CASSFRDRVYNEQFF,TGTGCCAGCAGTTTCCGGGACAGAGTTTACAATGAGCAGTTCTTC
16,TRBV9,TRBJ2-1,-,many,CASSVVRGGSYNEQFF,TGTGCCAGCAGCGTAGTGCGCGGTGGCTCCTACAATGAGCAGTTCTTC
12,TRBV6-1,TRBJ2-4,-,many,CASSEVGTGQYF,TGTGCCAGCAGTGAAGTGGGCACAGGGCAGTACTTC